In its sample, the clone carrying this T cell receptor (beta chain) was seen once. Its antigen remains unknown. This sample stems from a study of cytomegalovirus exposure and HLA in healthy donors. Study-wide points: Certain sequence variants were highly shared and formed a cluster, and this cluster was likely a sequencing artifact.

Primers included in the PCR were 60 Vbeta and 13 Jbeta primers. Measured with immunoSEQ multiplex PCR; TCRdb has only the in-frame clones, and not every one. The data contain some 98,000 clones, less than 80% of them singletons. Among the donors, all were healthy bone marrow donors. The TCR sequence derives from a man aged 40-49 years in good health and CMV-seronegative. The sequenced material came from PBMCs.

The CDR3 region is CASSALKEGRYEQYF. The CDR3 DNA follows: TGTGCCAGCAGTGCACTAAAGGAAGGGAGATACGAGCAGTACTTC. This chain links TRBV6-1 with TRBJ2-7, with D perhaps matching TRBD2 (5 bases). This CDR3 is 15 amino acids long. From germline, CDR1 is MNHNS and CDR2 SASEGT. V was shortened by 4 bases and J by 4 bases, with 17 bases between the two germline ends.